This is a list of T cell receptor beta chains from one sample in a study of T cells in Graves' hyperthyroidism and ophthalmopathy. TCRdb used MiXCR to reprocess the multiplex PCR reads, holding one entry per CDR3 protein. The sample consists of 350,000 or so distinct CDR3 sequences, 18% of them appearing once. Sample: blood. These receptors were collected from a woman aged 45-59 years with Graves' hyperthyroidism. Each CDR3 is given with its conserved first and last residue. D genes are given only for firm matches. A row's size may be missing; if present it is once, few, many or a size class.

size,J,D,V,DNA,CDR3
-,TRBJ2-7,-,TRBV18,TGTGCCAGCTCTCCCAAGGGGTCCTACGAGCAGTACTTC,CASSPKGSYEQYF
-,TRBJ2-5,TRBD2,TRBV5-1,TGCGCCAGCAGGACACTAGCGGGGGGGCAAGAGACCCAGTACTTC,CASRTLAGGQETQYF
-,TRBJ2-7,TRBD2,TRBV7-6,TGTGCCAGCAGCGTTGTGGCGGGAGAAGACGAGCAGTACTTC,CASSVVAGEDEQYF
few,TRBJ1-4,-,TRBV18,TGTGCCAGCTCACCACCATTTGCAACTAATGAAAAACTGTTTTTT,CASSPPFATNEKLFF
few,TRBJ2-5,-,TRBV11-2,TGTGCCAGCAGCTTTTGGGGTCCCACAGAGACCCAGTACTTC,CASSFWGPTETQYF
many,TRBJ1-1,-,TRBV6-2/TRBV6-3,TGTGCCAGCAGTTTCATACAACACACTGAAGCTTTCTTT,CASSFIQHTEAFF
many,TRBJ2-1,TRBD1,TRBV12-5,TGTGCTAGTGTCAGCTCCGGGACAGGGCATCATGAGCAGTTCTTC,CASVSSGTGHHEQFF
many,TRBJ1-5,-,TRBV12-3/TRBV12-4,TGTGCCAGCAGGTCTATTTATAGCAATCAGCCCCAGCATTTT,CASRSIYSNQPQHF
many,TRBJ1-1,-,TRBV13,TGTGCCAGCAAATCCGGGTTTGGTGAAGCTTTCTTT,CASKSGFGEAFF
-,TRBJ1-2,-,TRBV3-1,TGTGCCAGCAGCACCCGTGGCAGTGACGATGGCTACACCTTC,CASSTRGSDDGYTF
many,TRBJ2-5,TRBD1,TRBV2,TGTGCCAGCAGTTCCGACAGGGGGACGGAGACCCAGTACTTC,CASSSDRGTETQYF
once,TRBJ2-7,TRBD2,TRBV4-1,TGCGCCAGCAGCTTTCACCTAGCGGAGCCTCCCTACGAGCAGTACTTC,CASSFHLAEPPYEQYF
few,TRBJ2-2,-,TRBV12-3/TRBV12-4,TGTGCCAGCAGTTTAGTGGGGGCCGGGACCGGGGAGCTGTTTTTT,CASSLVGAGTGELFF
few,TRBJ1-5,TRBD1,TRBV4-1,TGCGCCAGCAGCCAAGATGTAACAGGGGGTCAGCCCCAGCATTTT,CASSQDVTGGQPQHF
many,TRBJ2-3,-,TRBV5-1,TGCGCCAGCAACCAGGACAGTACAGATACGCAGTATTTT,CASNQDSTDTQYF
many,TRBJ2-5,-,TRBV11-2,TGTGCCAGCAGCCTAATGAGCACAATCCAAGAGACCCAGTACTTC,CASSLMSTIQETQYF
-,TRBJ1-2,-,TRBV28,TGTGCCAGCAGTTTAGTCAACTATGGCTACACCTTC,CASSLVNYGYTF
many,TRBJ2-1,-,TRBV10-1,TGCGCCAGCAGTGAGTCTAGTTACAATGAGCAGTTCTTC,CASSESSYNEQFF
few,TRBJ2-5,TRBD2,TRBV6-9,TGTGCCAGCAGTTACGTGCGGGGGAAGGAGACCCAGTACTTC,CASSYVRGKETQYF
many,TRBJ2-1,-,TRBV6-2/TRBV6-3,TGTGCCAGCAGTTACTCGACTAGTCCCATGTATGAGCAGTTCTTC,CASSYSTSPMYEQFF
few,TRBJ1-1,-,TRBV9,TGTGCCAGCAGCCACGGACCCTCTCAGGGGAGATCGGGAATGAACACTGAAGCTTTCTTT,CASSHGPSQGRSGMNTEAFF
many,TRBJ2-1,TRBD2,TRBV3-1,TGTGCCAGCAGTCCCAGCGGGGGGGCGTATGAGCAGTTCTTC,CASSPSGGAYEQFF
-,TRBJ2-2,-,TRBV12-5,TGTGCTAGTGGCCACAGCAGGACGGAGCTGTTTTTT,CASGHSRTELFF
many,TRBJ2-5,-,TRBV30,TGTGCCTGGAGTGTACCAGAGACCCAGTACTTC,CAWSVPETQYF
-,TRBJ2-2,TRBD1,TRBV6-1,TGTGCCAGCAGACACAGGGGGAACACCGGGGAGCTGTTTTTT,CASRHRGNTGELFF
-,TRBJ1-1,-,TRBV28,TGTGCCAGCACTGATGAGATGAACACTGAAGCTTTCTTT,CASTDEMNTEAFF
-,TRBJ2-3,-,TRBV4-2,TGTGCCAGCAGCCAGGATAGCCCCAGACGGGATACGCAGTATTTT,CASSQDSPRRDTQYF
-,TRBJ2-3,TRBD1,TRBV5-1,TGCGCCAGCAGCTTAGGGGGACAGGGGTACGATACGCAGTATTTT,CASSLGGQGYDTQYF
-,TRBJ1-4,-,TRBV19,TGTGCCAGTAGTATGTTGAGCCCAGGGGATGAAAAACTGTTTTTT,CASSMLSPGDEKLFF
many,TRBJ1-2,-,TRBV11-2,TGTGCCAGCAGCTTAGTGGCAGGACAGATTTCCAGAGGCTACACCTTC,CASSLVAGQISRGYTF
-,TRBJ2-4,-,TRBV29-1,TGCAGCGTTGAAGGCGTAGCCAAAAACATTCAGTACTTC,CSVEGVAKNIQYF
-,TRBJ1-1,-,TRBV27,TGTGCCAGCAGTTCAGCAGGGTGGAACACTGAAGCTTTCTTT,CASSSAGWNTEAFF
once,TRBJ1-3,TRBD1,TRBV12-3/TRBV12-4,TGTGCCACTACCAGGGGGTCAGGAAACACCATATATTTT,CATTRGSGNTIYF
many,TRBJ2-6,-,TRBV28,TGTGCCAGCAGTGAGGCAGGCGCCACAGCTGGGGCCAACGTCCTGACTTTC,CASSEAGATAGANVLTF
many,TRBJ1-2,TRBD1,TRBV2,TGTGCCAGCATTACAGGGGCGCTCAACTATGGCTACACCTTC,CASITGALNYGYTF
-,TRBJ1-2,TRBD1,TRBV24-1,TGTGCCACCAGTGATGACAGGGTACCCTATGGCTACACCTTC,CATSDDRVPYGYTF
few,TRBJ2-3,-,TRBV4-2,TGTGCCAGCAGCCAAGATTGGCTAGCCGAAACCACAGATACGCAGTATTTT,CASSQDWLAETTDTQYF
many,TRBJ2-7,-,TRBV28,TGTGCCAGCTCGACCCCGGCTCCGTCGGGGGAGCAGTACTTC,CASSTPAPSGEQYF
few,TRBJ2-3,TRBD2,TRBV28,TGTGCCAGCAGTTTATCCGGGGGGGCGGGAGGGGCAGATACGCAGTATTTT,CASSLSGGAGGADTQYF
few,TRBJ2-4,TRBD2,TRBV27,TGTGCCAGCAGTTTAGCGGGAGGGTACCAAAACATTCAGTACTTC,CASSLAGGYQNIQYF
-,TRBJ2-1,TRBD2,TRBV11-1,TGTGCCAGCGCGGGGGGTAATGAGCAGTTCTTC,CASAGGNEQFF
-,TRBJ2-7,TRBD2,TRBV20-1,TGCAATGCTAGATCGAGGCGGGGGGGGGGACTAGCGCGCGACGAGCAGTACTTC,CNARSRRGGGLARDEQYF
few,TRBJ2-7,-,TRBV9,TGTGCCAGCAGTGGGGGAGAAGGGGGGCTCGGGTACGAGCAGTACTTC,CASSGGEGGLGYEQYF
-,TRBJ2-3,-,TRBV2,TGTGCCAGCGTCATCGGGACGGCAGGCACAGATACGCAGTATTTT,CASVIGTAGTDTQYF
many,TRBJ2-3,TRBD1,TRBV2,TGTGCCACAGGACAGGGCTCGAGGGCAGATACGCAGTATTTT,CATGQGSRADTQYF
-,TRBJ1-5,-,TRBV19,TGTGCCAGTAGGATATGGGGGGAGGGCAATCAGCCCCAGCATTTT,CASRIWGEGNQPQHF
few,TRBJ1-4,-,TRBV2,TGTGCCAGCGCTCGGATCCTTAATGAAAAACTGTTTTTT,CASARILNEKLFF
-,TRBJ2-1,-,TRBV11-2,TGTGCCAGCAGCCAAGCGGGCGTCGGCTCCTACAATGAGCAGTTCTTC,CASSQAGVGSYNEQFF
-,TRBJ2-2,TRBD2,TRBV28,TGTGCCAGCAGTTTAAATCCCCCCAGCGGGAGTAAGGCCGGGGAGCTGTTTTTT,CASSLNPPSGSKAGELFF